This T cell receptor beta chain was captured by sequencing in a study of Ad26.COV2.S vaccination and SARS-CoV-2 variants. Study-wide background: The study gave Ad26.COV2.S intramuscularly, once or twice 56 days apart.

Treatment described: roughly 20 received Ad26.COV2.S at low or high dose, single or two shots; a few received placebo; per-sample allocation not given. Material that was analyzed had been drawn on day 63 after the first vaccine or placebo injection. Built on an Ad26 vector, the vaccine expressed Wuhan-strain SARS-CoV-2 spike. Generated by immunoSEQ multiplex PCR, the TCRdb table keeps only in-frame clones and is missing some. The profile shows nearly 400,000 clones, 89% of them singletons. V dropped 2 bases and J dropped 1 base, with 17 bases sitting between them. This CDR3 region has 17 residues. The V gene's germline CDR1 is KGHSH and CDR2 LQKENI. Study-level findings and limits: Overall T cell responses may have been underestimated by the analyses of TCR breadth and depth. Spike-specific TCR breadth ran higher among vaccine recipients than placebo recipients.

With respect to this clone: What it binds is not known.

The sequences come from peripheral blood, collected in a trial of Ad26.COV2.S vaccine versus placebo. This chain uses TRBV18 with TRBJ1-2; TRBD1 is a possible D gene (5 bases). The clonotype comes from a person aged 18-60 years who received the Ad26.COV2.S COVID-19 vaccine or a placebo. The CDR3 coding sequence is TGTGCCAGCTCACCAACGAGCCTTACACAGGATAACTATGGCTACACCTTC. This codes for CASSPTSLTQDNYGYTF.